These 25 T cell receptor beta chains were all obtained from the same sample, sequenced in a study of blood T cell repertoires in COVID-19. The assay was immunoSEQ multiplex PCR, and TCRdb's table has in-frame clones only and misses some. Altogether approximately 160,000 clones are present, about 88% being singletons, with the ten largest covering about 18%. Sequencing was carried out using peripheral blood. Source of these receptors: a man between 60 and 70 years old with active or convalescent COVID-19.

In this sample, this clone turned up a few times. This chain joins TRBV6-5 and TRBJ1-1; D gene ambiguous. V lost 5 bases and J 0 bases, leaving 10 bases between the germline ends. The CDR3 runs 14 residues. The germline gives CDR1 MNHEY, CDR2 SVGAGI. The CDR3 spells CASSLNNMNTEAFF. The CDR3 DNA follows: TGTGCCAGCAGTCTGAATAACATGAACACTGAAGCTTTCTTT.

A single count supports this clone. This CDR3 is CASSPRQVMEVVTEAFF. For the CDR3, the DNA is TGTGCCAGCTCACCCCGACAGGTAATGGAGGTGGTTACTGAAGCTTTCTTT. The chain couples TRBV18 to TRBJ1-1; possible D gene TRBD1, 6 bases. Trimming shortened V by 3 bases and J by 5 bases, and 22 bases separated the two germline ends. Per the germline V gene, CDR1 is KGHSH and CDR2 is LQKENI. This CDR3 region has 17 residues.

The rearrangement uses TRBV9 and TRBJ1-3; D is possibly TRBD1 (6 bases). V lost 4 bases to trimming and J lost 2 bases, with 13 bases between them. Per germline, CDR1 SGDLS and CDR2 YYNGEE. There are 15 residues in the CDR3. Written as DNA, the CDR3 is TGTGCCAGCAGCCTCGGGGGGCTTGCTGGAAACACCATATATTTT. Translating gives CASSLGGLAGNTIYF.

This chain links TRBV9 with TRBJ2-1, with 9 bases aligning to TRBD2. Germline trimming cut 0 bases from V and 7 bases from J; bases unmatched to any gene: 5. The CDR3 is made up of 15 amino acids. CDR1 and CDR2 from the germline V gene are SGDLS and YYNGEE. CDR3 nucleotides: TGTGCCAGCAGCGTAGAGCCTAGCGGGGCGAATGAGCAGTTCTTC. It specifies CASSVEPSGANEQFF.

CDR3 in DNA: TGTGCCAGCAGTTTGTCGGGGGAGTATAGCTACACCTTC. Protein: CASSLSGEYSYTF. This chain uses TRBV27 with TRBJ1-2; maybe TRBD1 (5 bases). CDR3 size: 13 residues. CDR1 and CDR2 (germline): MNHEY, SMNVEV (reference sequence). V gave up 3 bases and J gave up 9 bases, with 14 bases separating them.

This chain links TRBV7-9 with TRBJ2-2; D gene unclear. Germline V gives CDR1 SEHNR, CDR2 FQNEAQ (reference sequence). The V end lost 4 bases, the J end lost 3 bases, and 3 bases lay between the germline ends. This CDR3 has 12 amino acids. The CDR3 loop is CASSSYTGELFF. Here the CDR3 DNA reads TGTGCCAGCAGCTCCTACACCGGGGAGCTGTTTTTT.

DNA of the CDR3: TGTGCCAGCAGTGAACGTTACAATGAGCAGTTCTTC. This codes for CASSERYNEQFF. The V and J genes are TRBV6-1 and TRBJ2-1; the D is unclear. The CDR3 loop spans 12 amino acids. Deletions cut 2 bases from V and 4 bases from J, with 3 bases between. The V gene's germline CDR1 is MNHNS and CDR2 SASEGT.

The chain joins TRBV7-2 to TRBJ1-1, with 8 bases aligning to TRBD1. Trimming took 5 bases from V and 5 from J; bases not matched to a gene: 10. The CDR3 is 15 amino acids. CDR1 and CDR2 from the germline V gene are SGHTA and FQGNSA. CDR3: CASSLPRTGRTEAFF. The CDR3 DNA follows: TGTGCCAGCAGCCTCCCCCGGACAGGGAGGACTGAAGCTTTCTTT.

This clone showed up just once. The J gene is TRBJ1-4, the V gene TRBV5-4; TRBD1 might be the D (5 bases). V was pared by 4 bases and J by 4 bases, with 11 bases between. CDR1 and CDR2 from the germline V gene are SGHNT and YYREEE (reference sequence). This CDR3 comprises 14 residues. The CDR3 bases are TGTGCCAGCAGCGCGGGACTGAGTAATGAAAAACTGTTTTTT. Its translation is CASSAGLSNEKLFF.

V and J are TRBV5-6 and TRBJ2-1; 7 bases match TRBD1. CDR1 and CDR2 from the germline V gene are SGHDT and YYEEEE. V gave up 5 bases and J gave up 2 bases; unmatched junction bases: 7. This CDR3 spans 15 amino acids. The CDR3, as DNA: TGTGCCAGCAGACCGGACAGGCGACCCTACAATGAGCAGTTCTTC. This sequence encodes CASRPDRRPYNEQFF.

The rearrangement links TRBV19 to TRBJ1-2; D not certain. The V and J ends lost 3 bases and 6 bases respectively, with 11 bases between them. The germline V gene has CDR1 LNHDA and CDR2 SQIVND (reference sequence). The CDR3 contains 13 residues. CDR3 DNA sequence: TGTGCCAGTAGTATGAGAGGGCTGCATGGCTACACCTTC. Residues: CASSMRGLHGYTF.

The gene calls are TRBV6-5 and TRBJ1-2; TRBD1 matches 11 bases. Trimming removed 6 bases from V and 2 bases from J; junction bases left unmatched: 2. CDR3 length equals 14 residues. The V gene's germline CDR1 is MNHEY and CDR2 SVGAGI. The DNA of the CDR3 is TGTGCCAGCAGGGGGGACAGGGGGAACTATGGCTACACCTTC. Protein product: CASRGDRGNYGYTF.

The chain combines TRBV6-5 with TRBJ1-2; 9 bases align to TRBD1. Looked up from germline, CDR1 is MNHEY and CDR2 is SVGAGI. Unmatched junction bases numbered 9, after V lost 4 bases and J lost 6 bases. The CDR3 totals 15 residues. The CDR3 bases are TGTGCCAGCAGTTCCAGGGACAGGGAAGCCCATGGCTACACCTTC. This gives the protein CASSSRDREAHGYTF.

V is TRBV19 and J is TRBJ2-3; 8 positions match TRBD2. CDR1 and CDR2 (germline): LNHDA, SQIVND (reference sequence). With V trimmed by 4 bases and J by 2 bases, 8 bases remained unmatched. This CDR3 is 16 amino acids long. In nucleotides, the CDR3 is TGTGCCAGTAGTACATCAGCGGGAGCGCTCACAGATACGCAGTATTTT. Its protein product is CASSTSAGALTDTQYF.

V usage is TRBV3-1 (or the pseudogene TRBV3-2) and J usage is TRBJ1-2; possibly TRBD1 for D (6 bases). CDR3 length equals 16 residues. Germline assignment: CDR1 LGHDT and CDR2 YNNKEL (reference sequence). Trimming cost V 3 bases and J 6 bases, with 20 bases left between them. In DNA, the CDR3 is TGTGCCAGCAGCCACTCAGGCGGGGGCGCATTTCATGGCTACACCTTC. Translating gives CASSHSGGGAFHGYTF.

The chain links TRBV18 to TRBJ1-4; a weak D match, TRBD1 (5 bases). The CDR3 sequence is 15 residues long. Trimming stripped 4 bases from V and 5 bases from J, with 14 bases between. CDR1 and CDR2 from the germline V gene are KGHSH and LQKENI. In nucleotides, the CDR3 is TGTGCCAGCTCACATCGGGACTCACCAAATGAAAAACTGTTTTTT. It translates to CASSHRDSPNEKLFF.

The chain employs TRBV2 and TRBJ2-7, with TRBD2 matching over 8 bases. Germline trimming cut 7 bases from V and 2 bases from J; bases unmatched to any gene: 16. Germline CDR1 and CDR2: SNHLY and FYNNEI. The CDR3 length is 17 residues. For the CDR3, the DNA is TGTGCCAGCACCAGCCCCCCCTCTAGCGGGCCTGCCTACGAGCAGTACTTC. Protein sequence: CASTSPPSSGPAYEQYF.

The chain is built from TRBV19 and TRBJ2-5; 12 bases align to TRBD1. Trimming took 4 bases from V and 4 from J; bases not matched to a gene: 1. The CDR3 totals 14 residues. Germline lookup yields CDR1 LNHDA and CDR2 SQIVND (reference sequence). The CDR3 bases are TGTGCCAGTAGTAGGGACAGGGGGCGAGAGACCCAGTACTTC. Encoded protein: CASSRDRGRETQYF.

This clone was found a few times. The chain couples TRBV6-5 to TRBJ1-2; D is unclear. This CDR3 contains 14 residues. From germline, CDR1 is MNHEY and CDR2 SVGAGI. The V end lost 2 bases, the J end lost 2 bases, and 9 bases lay between the germline ends. CDR3 region: CASSYVGKNYGYTF. The CDR3 region has the DNA TGTGCCAGCAGTTACGTGGGCAAGAACTATGGCTACACCTTC.

This chain connects TRBV5-4 to TRBJ2-1; 10 bases agree with TRBD2. Germline-derived CDR1 and CDR2 are SGHNT and YYREEE (reference sequence). V trimming: 2 bases; J trimming: 4 bases; junction bases outside the gene matches: 3. The CDR3 extends over 15 amino acids. The CDR3 here is CASSLAGGVYNEQFF. Here the CDR3 DNA reads TGTGCCAGCAGCTTAGCGGGAGGGGTGTACAATGAGCAGTTCTTC.

CDR3 in amino acids: CASSYQGGETQYF. CDR3 nucleotide sequence: TGTGCCAGCAGCTACCAGGGTGGGGAGACCCAGTACTTC. The rearrangement links TRBV7-2 to TRBJ2-5, with D perhaps matching TRBD1 (5 bases). This CDR3 is 13 amino acids long. Deletions cut 4 bases from V and 5 bases from J, with 11 bases between. Looked up from germline, CDR1 is SGHTA and CDR2 is FQGNSA.

V and J are TRBV13 and TRBJ1-2, with D possibly TRBD1 on 5 matching bases. Germline CDR1 PRHDT, CDR2 FYEKMQ (reference sequence). There are 14 residues in the CDR3. Deletions cut 5 bases from V and 1 base from J, with 11 bases between. The CDR3 reads CASSTLQGNYGYTF. DNA for the CDR3: TGTGCCAGCAGCACCCTCCAGGGTAACTATGGCTACACCTTC.

The CDR3 reads CASSQDLGDRVADTQYF. The CDR3, as DNA: TGTGCCAGCAGCCAAGATTTGGGGGACAGGGTGGCAGATACGCAGTATTTT. The genes are TRBV4-2 and TRBJ2-3, with 9 bases identical to TRBD1. V lost 0 bases and J lost 4; bases outside the gene matches: 8. The CDR3 runs to 17 residues. Germline V gene lookup returns CDR1 LGHNA and CDR2 YNFKEQ.

This rearrangement joins TRBV6-6 to TRBJ2-7; 9 bases map to TRBD1. This CDR3 contains 15 residues. Unmatched junction bases numbered 10, after V lost 5 bases and J lost 5 bases. Germline-derived CDR1 and CDR2 are MNHNY and SVGAGI (reference sequence). The CDR3 sequence: CASSHNPGTGNEQYF. The DNA of the CDR3 is TGTGCCAGCAGTCACAACCCCGGGACAGGGAACGAGCAGTACTTC.

The chain couples TRBV19 to TRBJ1-1; 8 bases match TRBD1. V lost 5 bases, J lost 4 bases, and 9 bases stayed unmatched. CDR3 length: 15 amino acids. Germline values: CDR1 LNHDA, CDR2 SQIVND (reference sequence). The DNA of the CDR3 is TGTGCCAGTAGTTCGACAGGGGCTGGGGGCACTGAAGCTTTCTTT. Amino acids: CASSSTGAGGTEAFF.